This passage covers 22 T cell receptor beta chains from one sample sequenced in a study of cytomegalovirus exposure and HLA in healthy donors. The PCR was carried out with 60 Vbeta primers and 13 Jbeta primers. This table comes from immunoSEQ multiplex PCR, and its TCRdb copy is limited to in-frame clones, with some not included. The sample includes 130,000 or so clones, around 74% of them seen just once. Sequences were obtained from PBMCs. The receptors shown here come from a man in his forties in good health and CMV-seropositive.

The rearrangement joins TRBV7-2 to TRBJ2-2; TRBD1 agrees at 12 bases. Germline CDR1 reads SGHTA; CDR2 reads FQGNSA. This CDR3 contains 17 residues. V lost 1 base to trimming and J lost 4 bases; unmatched junction nucleotides: 4. The CDR3 nucleotides read TGTGCCAGCAGCTTAGGGGGACAGGGGGCGGGCACCGGGGAGCTGTTTTTT. As protein: CASSLGGQGAGTGELFF.

The gene calls are TRBV30 and TRBJ2-5, with 8 positions matching TRBD2. J gave up 11 bases and V 0 bases, and 14 bases lay outside the gene matches. This CDR3 comprises 15 residues. Germline V gene sequence: CDR1 GTSNPN, CDR2 SVGIG (reference sequence). Written as DNA, the CDR3 is TGTGCCTGGAGTGTACTTTTGCGGGGGGAGGGAGAGCAGTACTTC. As protein: CAWSVLLRGEGEQYF.

The chain joins TRBV6-6 to TRBJ2-2; the D gene is possibly TRBD1 (6 bases). This CDR3 spans 14 amino acids. The V gene lost 0 bases and the J gene lost 5 bases, with 7 bases spanning the gap. The germline gives CDR1 MNHNY, CDR2 SVGAGI (reference sequence). The CDR3 here is CASSYSRGTGELFF. The CDR3 nucleotides read TGTGCCAGCAGTTACTCGAGGGGGACCGGGGAGCTGTTTTTT.

The CDR3 bases are TGTGCCAGCACCCTGGGGGACAGGGGGCGAAGAGAGACCCAGTACTTC. Translated, it gives CASTLGDRGRRETQYF. The rearrangement joins TRBV28 to TRBJ2-5, with 12 bases that match TRBD1. The CDR3 spans 16 residues. Germline V lookup: CDR1 MDHEN, CDR2 SYDVKM. The V and J ends lost 7 bases and 4 bases, in that order; junction bases with no gene match: 10.

The V gene is TRBV5-1, the J gene TRBJ2-5; 7 bases map to TRBD1. The CDR3 runs 15 residues. Germline values: CDR1 SGHRS, CDR2 YFSETQ. The J segment lost 1 base and the V segment lost 6 bases, leaving 9 bases of the junction unmatched. In nucleotides, the CDR3 is TGCGCCAGCACCTTAAACAGGGGACGCCAAGAGACCCAGTACTTC. Its protein product is CASTLNRGRQETQYF.

This clone has more than one count but fewer than ten. V is TRBV28 and J is TRBJ1-1, with D perhaps TRBD1 (5 bases). V shed 2 bases and J shed 4 bases, with 11 bases lying between them. The CDR3 has 14 amino acids. The germline CDR1 and CDR2 sequences are MDHEN and SYDVKM. The CDR3: CASSLIGVGTEAFF. In DNA form, the CDR3 reads TGTGCCAGCAGTTTAATAGGGGTGGGCACTGAAGCTTTCTTT. Based on the CDR3 plus reference TRBV28 and TRBJ1-1, the full variable domain is DVKVTQSSRYLVKRTGEKVFLECVQDMDHENMFWYRQDPGLGLRLIYFSYDVKMKEKGDIPEGYSVSREKKERFSLILESASTNQTSMYLCASSLIGVGTEAFFGQGTRLTVV.

The chain uses TRBV6-5 and TRBJ2-7, with D uncertain. V lost 0 bases to trimming and J lost 6 bases, with 18 bases between them. This CDR3 is 16 amino acids long. Germline V gives CDR1 MNHEY, CDR2 SVGAGI. This chain's CDR3 is CASSYSARTGFGEQYF. The CDR3, as DNA: TGTGCCAGCAGTTACTCCGCACGTACTGGTTTCGGCGAGCAGTACTTC.

The gene calls are TRBV5-1 and TRBJ2-1, with D possibly being TRBD2 (6 bases). CDR3 size: 15 residues. Germline V gives CDR1 SGHRS, CDR2 YFSETQ. V was shortened by 4 bases and J by 7 bases, with 18 bases between the two germline ends. CDR3 amino acids: CASSMNAGFRNEQFF. The CDR3, as DNA: TGCGCCAGCAGCATGAACGCGGGGTTTCGAAATGAGCAGTTCTTC.

A note on this clone: The sample holds other DNA sequences that translate to the same CDR3. The chain combines TRBV19 with TRBJ1-5; a weak D match, TRBD1 (6 bases). The V end lost 2 bases, the J end lost 4 bases, and 9 bases lay between the germline ends. The CDR3 covers 14 residues. Germline V lookup: CDR1 LNHDA, CDR2 SQIVND (reference sequence). The CDR3 nucleotides are TGTGCCAGTAGTATAAGGGACAATAATCAGCCCCAGCATTTT. This translates into CASSIRDNNQPQHF.

In regard to this clone: Other DNA sequences in this sample translate to the same CDR3. The J gene is TRBJ1-1, the V gene TRBV30; D is possibly TRBD1 (6 bases). CDR1 is GTSNPN and CDR2 is SVGIG in the germline V gene (reference sequence). V lost 2 bases and J lost 4, with 8 bases in between. The CDR3 contains 12 residues. The CDR3 spells CAWSRRGTEAFF. The CDR3 DNA sequence: TGTGCCTGGAGTCGCAGGGGCACTGAAGCTTTCTTT.

The V and J genes are TRBV5-4 and TRBJ2-3; D is possibly TRBD2 (6 bases). Between the trimmed V and J ends, which lost 4 bases and 2 bases, there was a span of 20 bases. CDR3 length: 17 amino acids. Germline V gene sequence: CDR1 SGHNT, CDR2 YYREEE (reference sequence). DNA for the CDR3: TGTGCCAGCAGCCCGCCCATGGTTAGCGGCTACACAGATACGCAGTATTTT. Translated: CASSPPMVSGYTDTQYF. Looking up the rest from reference TRBV5-4 and TRBJ2-3 gives the full variable domain: ETGVTQSPTHLIKTRGQQVTLRCSSQSGHNTVSWYQQALGQGPQFIFQYYREEENGRGNFPPRFSGLQFPNYSSELNVNALELDDSALYLCASSPPMVSGYTDTQYFGPGTRLTVL.

J is TRBJ2-7 and V is TRBV12-2; TRBD2 is the table's D call, not checked against the DNA. TRBV12-2 is shown as a pseudogene. The CDR3 has 20 residues. Here the CDR3 reads CASRLVRPREASGRLYEQYF. Here the CDR3 DNA reads TGTGCAAGTCGCTTAGTACGACCTCGGGAGGCTAGCGGGAGGTTATACGAGCAGTACTTC.

This sequence joins TRBV19 and TRBJ2-7; TRBD2 might be the D (5 bases). The germline CDR1 and CDR2 sequences are LNHDA and SQIVND (reference sequence). The CDR3 is made up of 15 amino acids. V lost 1 base and J 2 bases, leaving 12 bases between the germline ends. CDR3 amino acids: CASSIVGASAYEQYF. CDR3 coding DNA: TGTGCCAGTAGTATAGTGGGAGCGAGCGCCTACGAGCAGTACTTC.

This sequence joins TRBV6-5 and TRBJ1-1, with 7 bases lining up with TRBD1. Per germline, CDR1 MNHEY and CDR2 SVGAGI. The CDR3 loop spans 14 amino acids. Trimming cost V 2 bases and J 4 bases; bases outside gene matches: 4. CDR3 sequence reads: CASSYNRGSTEAFF. CDR3 nucleotides: TGTGCCAGCAGTTACAACAGGGGTTCCACTGAAGCTTTCTTT.

V gene TRBV10-1 combines with J gene TRBJ2-2; the D gene is possibly TRBD2 (5 bases). The V and J ends lost 6 bases and 5 bases respectively, with 16 bases between them. The CDR3 totals 15 residues. CDR1 is WNHNN, CDR2 SYGVQD, per germline (reference sequence). CDR3 region: CASSDGDSGTGELFF. The CDR3 DNA reads as TGCGCCAGCAGCGACGGGGATTCGGGGACCGGGGAGCTGTTTTTT.

V is TRBV28 and J is TRBJ1-2, with TRBD1 identical over 8 bases. The germline V gene encodes CDR1 MDHEN and CDR2 SYDVKM. V lost 7 bases to trimming and J lost 3 bases; unmatched junction nucleotides: 7. This CDR3 contains 14 residues. Here the CDR3 reads CASNRQGWDYGYTF. The CDR3 nucleotides are TGTGCCAGCAATCGACAGGGGTGGGACTATGGCTACACCTTC.

The gene calls are TRBV5-1 and TRBJ2-7; the match to TRBD2 covers 7 bases. The CDR3 runs 15 residues. Germline V gene sequence: CDR1 SGHRS, CDR2 YFSETQ. V lost 0 bases, J lost 6 bases, and 9 bases stayed unmatched. The CDR3 coding sequence is TGCGCCAGCAGCTTGGCTAGGACGGGAGGAGCCGAGCAGTACTTC. This gives the protein CASSLARTGGAEQYF.

This rearrangement joins TRBV14 to TRBJ1-1; TRBD1 might be the D (5 bases). V was cut by 3 bases and J by 4 bases, with 12 bases left in between. The germline CDR1 and CDR2 sequences are SGHDN and FVKESK. The CDR3 has 14 amino acids. CDR3 nucleotide sequence: TGTGCCAGCAGCCATCTGACAGCGAGCACTGAAGCTTTCTTT. Its translation is CASSHLTASTEAFF.

The chain uses TRBV2 and TRBJ1-2, with D hard to call. The CDR3 sequence is 8 residues long. The V gene's germline CDR1 is SNHLY and CDR2 FYNNEI. Deletions cut 11 bases from V and 12 bases from J, with 10 bases between. The CDR3 nucleotides are TGTGCCCTCTCTAGCCACACCTTC. Amino acids: CALSSHTF. Full variable domain (rest looked up from reference TRBV2 and TRBJ1-2): EPEVTQTPSHQVTQMGQEVILRCVPISNHLYFYWYRQILGQKVEFLVSFYNNEISEKSEIFDDQFSVERPDGSNFTLKIRSTKLEDSAMYFCALSSHTFGSGTRLTVV.

The genes are TRBV11-2 and TRBJ2-7; TRBD2 matches 8 bases. Germline V gene sequence: CDR1 SGHAT, CDR2 FQNNGV. The CDR3 has 15 residues. V gave up 2 bases and J gave up 5 bases; unmatched junction bases: 8. In DNA form, the CDR3 reads TGTGCCAGCAGCTTAAGTCGGGAGGGCCTTAACGAGCAGTACTTC. Translating it yields CASSLSREGLNEQYF.

This clone turned up a few times. DNA for the CDR3: TGTGCCAGCTTTTCTATGCCATCATGGAACACTGAAGCTTTCTTT. Protein sequence: CASFSMPSWNTEAFF. The chain has TRBV27 and TRBJ1-1; D is unclear. CDR3 length equals 15 residues. V dropped 8 bases and J dropped 1 base, with 17 bases sitting between them. Germline assignment: CDR1 MNHEY and CDR2 SMNVEV (reference sequence).

The V call is TRBV15, the J call TRBJ2-3; TRBD2 matches at 13 bases. From germline, CDR1 is LNHNV and CDR2 YYDKDF (reference sequence). The trim removed 0 bases at V and 1 base at J, leaving 7 bases unmatched. The CDR3 extends over 19 amino acids. Here the CDR3 DNA reads TGTGCCACCAGCAGAGATCGGAGACTAGCGGGGGGCGGCACAGATACGCAGTATTTT. It is translated as CATSRDRRLAGGGTDTQYF.